The rows below give T cell receptor beta chains drawn from one sample of a study of early T cells in non-severe SARS-CoV-2 infection. TCRdb redid the calling of the 5' RACE reads with MiXCR, one entry per CDR3 protein. The sample comprises 43,000 or so distinct CDR3 sequences, 3% to 4% of which are singletons, and about 3% rests with the top ten. Sequenced sample: whole blood. The receptor set was obtained from an adult who was a healthcare worker with PCR-confirmed SARS-CoV-2 infection or an uninfected control (not recorded which). Both conserved end residues are part of each CDR3. Fields, in order: D gene, clone size, V gene, J gene, CDR3 DNA, CDR3 protein. A D gene is named only where the DNA matches it firmly. Clone size is shown for a subset of rows, as once, few, many or a class of expanded clone.

D gene: TRBD1; clone size: many; V gene: TRBV5-1; J gene: TRBJ2-2; CDR3 DNA: TGCGCCAGCAGCTTGGCGGACAGGGTTACCGGGGAGCTGTTTTTT; CDR3 protein: CASSLADRVTGELFF
D gene: TRBD1; clone size: few; V gene: TRBV7-9; J gene: TRBJ2-2; CDR3 DNA: TGTGCCAGCAGCTCCCGGGGACAGTCTGGTCACGGGGAGCTGTTTTTT; CDR3 protein: CASSSRGQSGHGELFF
D gene: NA; clone size: many; V gene: TRBV4-2; J gene: TRBJ2-3; CDR3 DNA: TGTGCCAGCAGCCAAGAAAGGGACAACACAGATACGCAGTATTTT; CDR3 protein: CASSQERDNTDTQYF
D gene: TRBD2; clone size: many; V gene: TRBV7-9; J gene: TRBJ2-3; CDR3 DNA: TGTGCCAGCAGCTTAATAGCGGGGGGGCCAACAGATACGCAGTATTTT; CDR3 protein: CASSLIAGGPTDTQYF
D gene: NA; clone size: many; V gene: TRBV11-1; J gene: TRBJ2-3; CDR3 DNA: TGTGCCAGCAGCTTAGCGCGGGCCCTCCGGGCAGATACGCAGTATTTT; CDR3 protein: CASSLARALRADTQYF
D gene: NA; clone size: many; V gene: TRBV11-2; J gene: TRBJ2-3; CDR3 DNA: TGTGCCAGCAGCTTAGAGCGGAATACGCAGTATTTT; CDR3 protein: CASSLERNTQYF
D gene: NA; clone size: many; V gene: TRBV7-9; J gene: TRBJ1-4; CDR3 DNA: TGTGCCAGCAGCCGCGACAGCCTGAGGGAAAAACTGTTTTTT; CDR3 protein: CASSRDSLREKLFF
D gene: NA; clone size: many; V gene: TRBV20-1; J gene: TRBJ1-2; CDR3 DNA: TGCAGTGCTAGAGATCTCCGGGGGGCGGCGGGTTACGGCTACACCTTC; CDR3 protein: CSARDLRGAAGYGYTF
D gene: NA; clone size: few; V gene: TRBV12-3/TRBV12-4; J gene: TRBJ1-6; CDR3 DNA: TGTGCCAGCAGTCCCGCTTCTTGGGGTTCACCCCTCCACTTT; CDR3 protein: CASSPASWGSPLHF
D gene: NA; clone size: many; V gene: TRBV21-1; J gene: TRBJ2-7; CDR3 DNA: TGTGCCAGCAGCTCAGGCAGGGGTTCCTACGAGCAGTACTTC; CDR3 protein: CASSSGRGSYEQYF
D gene: NA; clone size: many; V gene: TRBV7-2; J gene: TRBJ2-7; CDR3 DNA: TGTGCCAGCAGCCCTCATAGGGGGGTGGAGCAGTACTTC; CDR3 protein: CASSPHRGVEQYF
D gene: TRBD1; clone size: NA; V gene: TRBV10-3; J gene: TRBJ2-7; CDR3 DNA: TGTGCCATCAGTGTGAACAGGGGGTTTGAGCAGTACTTC; CDR3 protein: CAISVNRGFEQYF